These 31 T cell receptor beta chains were all obtained from the same sample, sequenced in a study of response to subunit inactivated influenza vaccine. TCRdb ran MiXCR on the RT-PCR reads and lists one entry per CDR3 protein. The data contain more than 700,000 distinct CDR3 sequences, around 20% of them singletons. The sequencing used PBMCs from blood, collected about 5 days after vaccination. These receptors were obtained from a man between 45 and 60 years old who received an inactivated influenza vaccine.

CDR3 residues: CASSAEQGGNQPQHF. CDR3 nucleotides: TGTGCCAGCAGTGCAGAACAGGGGGGCAATCAGCCCCAGCATTTT. The rearrangement links TRBV2 to TRBJ1-5, with 8 bases aligning to TRBD1. V trimming: 4 bases; J trimming: 2 bases; junction bases outside the gene matches: 4. Germline V CDR1 and CDR2: SNHLY, FYNNEI. This CDR3 has 15 amino acids.

The rearrangement links TRBV7-8 to TRBJ2-7; 9 nucleotides line up with TRBD1. With V trimmed by 6 bases and J by 4 bases, 13 bases remained unmatched. Germline V CDR1 and CDR2: SGHVS, FQNEAQ. The CDR3 has 16 residues. This CDR3 is CASRLSTGGAAYEQYF. The CDR3 DNA follows: TGTGCCAGCAGATTATCTACAGGGGGCGCAGCGTACGAGCAGTACTTC.

The chain links TRBV11-2 to TRBJ2-7; 9 nucleotides match TRBD1. Germline V lookup: CDR1 SGHAT, CDR2 FQNNGV. J gave up 0 bases and V 6 bases, and 3 bases lay outside the gene matches. This CDR3 region has 14 residues. CDR3 in amino acids: CASRLDRGSYEQYF. The CDR3 DNA is TGTGCCAGCAGGCTGGACAGGGGCTCCTACGAGCAGTACTTC.

This clonotype was observed many times. This chain connects TRBV7-8 to TRBJ2-5, with D possibly being TRBD1 (6 bases). V shed 4 bases and J shed 7 bases, with 19 bases lying between them. Germline V gene data show CDR1 as SGHVS and CDR2 as FQNEAQ. The CDR3 consists of 15 residues. The CDR3 protein is CASSSQGQLVGTQYF. Written as DNA, the CDR3 is TGTGCCAGCAGCTCCCAGGGACAACTAGTCGGGACCCAGTACTTC.

This chain links TRBV7-3 with TRBJ2-1, with a weak D call TRBD1 (7 bases). Germline CDR1 is SGHTA and CDR2 is FQGTGA. V lost 2 bases to trimming and J lost 12 bases, with 14 bases between them. This CDR3 region has 13 residues. CDR3 sequence: CASSLGGTVGQFF. The CDR3 DNA reads as TGTGCCAGCAGCTTAGGGGGGACAGTAGGGCAGTTCTTC.

J is TRBJ2-5 and V is TRBV27; the match to TRBD2 covers 10 bases. CDR1 is MNHEY, CDR2 SMNVEV, per germline (reference sequence). Trimming took 6 bases from V and 1 from J; bases not matched to a gene: 11. The CDR3 has 17 residues. CDR3 sequence: CASRFRLAGLSQETQYF. In DNA form, the CDR3 reads TGTGCCAGCAGATTCAGACTAGCGGGCCTATCCCAAGAGACCCAGTACTTC.

V is TRBV24-1 and J is TRBJ2-1; D gene uncertain. The CDR3 contains 14 residues. Looked up from germline, CDR1 is KGHDR and CDR2 is SFDVKD. Trimming took 3 bases from V and 1 from J, leaving 6 bases between them. This CDR3 is CATSDVLSYNEQFF. The CDR3 DNA sequence: TGTGCCACCAGTGATGTTCTGTCCTACAATGAGCAGTTCTTC.

This clonotype was seen repeatedly, ten times or more. This rearrangement joins TRBV20-1 to TRBJ2-5; D unresolved. With 3 bases removed from V and 9 bases from J, the gap between germline ends came to 11 bases. This CDR3 has 11 residues. The germline V gene has CDR1 DFQATT and CDR2 SNEGSKA (reference sequence). The CDR3 sequence: CSASRESAQYF. CDR3 nucleotides: TGCAGTGCTAGTAGAGAGTCGGCCCAGTACTTC.

V and J are TRBV7-9 and TRBJ2-3, with TRBD2 matching over 11 bases. V trimming: 4 bases; J trimming: 7 bases; junction bases outside the gene matches: 10. Looked up from germline, CDR1 is SEHNR and CDR2 is FQNEAQ (reference sequence). The CDR3 consists of 16 residues. The CDR3 region has the DNA TGTGCCAGCAGCTCTTCCCCGACTAGCGGGATTTATACGCAGTATTTT. Its translation is CASSSSPTSGIYTQYF.

This clonotype was picked up a small number of times. V gene TRBV20-1 combines with J gene TRBJ1-5; 7 bases fit TRBD1. The CDR3 consists of 16 residues. After removal of 6 bases from V and 5 bases from J, the junction contained 16 bases not matched to a gene. Germline CDR1 and CDR2: DFQATT and SNEGSKA (reference sequence). The CDR3 here is CSAITAGQPHYQPQHF. The CDR3 DNA reads TGCAGTGCCATCACCGCGGGACAGCCTCATTATCAGCCCCAGCATTTT.

This clonotype was seen repeatedly, ten times or more. The V call is TRBV4-2, the J call TRBJ2-3; D ambiguous. The germline V and J ends were trimmed by 0 bases and 0 bases, with 4 bases remaining between them. Germline assignment: CDR1 LGHNA and CDR2 YNFKEQ. The CDR3 sequence is 14 residues long. The CDR3 is CASSQEGSTDTQYF. The CDR3 DNA is TGTGCCAGCAGCCAAGAGGGCAGCACAGATACGCAGTATTTT.

This chain connects TRBV29-1 to TRBJ1-4; 7 bases are shared with TRBD1. Germline lookup yields CDR1 SQVTM and CDR2 ANQGSEA. This CDR3 has 12 residues. V lost 5 bases, J lost 13 bases, and 10 bases stayed unmatched. Here the CDR3 DNA reads TGCAGCGTTCGACAGGGTGAGGATCGACTGTTTTTT. As protein: CSVRQGEDRLFF.

This clonotype was detected only a few times. The V call is TRBV10-3, the J call TRBJ2-4; TRBD1 agrees at 9 bases. The trim removed 0 bases at V and 4 bases at J, leaving 1 base unmatched. The CDR3 loop spans 15 amino acids. The V gene's germline CDR1 is ENHRY and CDR2 SYGVKD. The CDR3 DNA follows: TGTGCCATCAGTGAGTCCGGGACAGGGAAAAACATTCAGTACTTC. It encodes CAISESGTGKNIQYF.

The chain combines TRBV10-3 with TRBJ2-3; D might be TRBD1 (6 bases). V was cut by 2 bases and J by 4 bases, with 13 bases left in between. This CDR3 is built from 15 residues. Germline V gene lookup returns CDR1 ENHRY and CDR2 SYGVKD. The CDR3 DNA reads as TGTGCCATCAGTGAGGGCAGGGGTTGGTCAGATACGCAGTATTTT. Its translation is CAISEGRGWSDTQYF.

This chain links TRBV20-1 with TRBJ2-1; 8 bases line up with TRBD2. The V gene end was trimmed by 1 base and the J gene end by 2 bases; junction bases not matched to a gene: 10. There are 17 residues in the CDR3. In germline, CDR1 is DFQATT, CDR2 SNEGSKA (reference sequence). The CDR3 sequence: CSARGPSSGGAYNEQFF. In DNA, the CDR3 is TGCAGTGCTAGAGGACCCTCCAGCGGGGGCGCCTACAATGAGCAGTTCTTC.

This clonotype showed up just a few times. The chain has TRBV20-1 and TRBJ2-1, with 7 bases lining up with TRBD2. J was trimmed by 0 bases and V by 2 bases; bases with no gene match: 10. CDR3 size: 17 residues. The germline gives CDR1 DFQATT, CDR2 SNEGSKA (reference sequence). Written as DNA, the CDR3 is TGCAGTGCTAGATTTGGGACTACTAAAAGCTCCTACAATGAGCAGTTCTTC. It translates to CSARFGTTKSSYNEQFF.

This chain connects TRBV18 to TRBJ2-3; D gene unclear. The CDR3 totals 15 residues. V was shortened by 2 bases and J by 2 bases, with 11 bases between the two germline ends. The germline V gene encodes CDR1 KGHSH and CDR2 LQKENI. For the CDR3, the DNA is TGTGCCAGCTCACCAATCCAGTTTCCCACAGATACGCAGTATTTT. Translating it yields CASSPIQFPTDTQYF.

The CDR3 DNA reads TGCGCCAGCAGCTCCACTAGCGGGGTCTTCACCGGGGAGCTGTTTTTT. Its protein is CASSSTSGVFTGELFF. The chain is built from TRBV5-1 and TRBJ2-2; 10 bases match TRBD2. The CDR3 is 16 amino acids. J lost 4 bases, V lost 3 bases, and 6 bases had no gene match. Germline V gene sequence: CDR1 SGHRS, CDR2 YFSETQ.

This clonotype was seen a few times. The chain carries TRBV7-2 and TRBJ2-1; 12 bases are shared with TRBD2. The CDR3 spans 16 residues. The germline CDR1 and CDR2 sequences are SGHTA and FQGNSA. Trimming at V came to 4 bases and at J to 3 bases, leaving 4 bases not matched to a gene. Here the CDR3 DNA reads TGTGCCAGCAGCTCGAAGACTAGCGGGAGCTACAATGAGCAGTTCTTC. It translates to CASSSKTSGSYNEQFF.

V usage is TRBV3-1 and J usage is TRBJ2-7; 9 bases agree with TRBD1. With V trimmed by 5 bases and J by 5 bases, 7 bases remained unmatched. Germline values: CDR1 LGHDT, CDR2 YNNKEL (reference sequence). This CDR3 is built from 14 residues. The CDR3 nucleotides read TGTGCCAGCAGCTTGGGACAGGGTAGGGACGAGCAGTACTTC. Its translation is CASSLGQGRDEQYF.

V gene TRBV10-3 combines with J gene TRBJ1-2; TRBD1 matches 8 bases. Trimming took 7 bases from V and 6 from J; bases not matched to a gene: 1. CDR1 is ENHRY, CDR2 SYGVKD, per germline. The CDR3 sequence is 11 residues long. The CDR3 DNA reads as TGTGCCATCACAGGGGGCGATGGCTACACCTTC. Translated, it gives CAITGGDGYTF.

This sequence joins TRBV24-1 and TRBJ1-2; D is unresolved. Germline values: CDR1 KGHDR, CDR2 SFDVKD. Trimming removed 6 bases from V and 3 bases from J, with 10 bases in between. The length of the CDR3 is 13 residues. CDR3 in DNA: TGTGCCACCAGTTTGGAGGGTTACTATGGCTACACCTTC. Its translation: CATSLEGYYGYTF.

This clonotype came up a few times. The rearrangement joins TRBV5-1 to TRBJ2-1; no clear D. This CDR3 is 14 amino acids long. Between the trimmed V and J ends, which lost 4 bases and 9 bases, there was a span of 17 bases. Germline values: CDR1 SGHRS, CDR2 YFSETQ. CDR3 in amino acids: CASSARILQSEQFF. Written as DNA, the CDR3 is TGCGCCAGCAGCGCGCGGATCTTGCAATCTGAGCAGTTCTTC.

This chain uses TRBV4-3 with TRBJ2-1; unclear D gene. Germline V gives CDR1 LGHNA, CDR2 YSLEER. Trimming left V 0 bases short and J 3 bases short, with 15 bases between. The CDR3 runs to 17 residues. The CDR3 coding sequence is TGCGCCAGCAGCCAAGAGTGGGCTCGAGAGCTCTACAATGAGCAGTTCTTC. Translated, it gives CASSQEWARELYNEQFF.

This clonotype came up a few times. The chain is built from TRBV2 and TRBJ2-1, with D unclear. V dropped 4 bases and J dropped 9 bases, with 7 bases sitting between them. This CDR3 comprises 11 residues. Germline loops: CDR1 SNHLY, CDR2 FYNNEI. The CDR3, as DNA: TGTGCCAGCAGTGGGGTAGTTGAGCAGTTCTTC. Translating gives CASSGVVEQFF.

This clonotype was picked up a small number of times. The chain couples TRBV12-3 or TRBV12-4 to TRBJ2-5; D unresolved. The CDR3 extends over 13 amino acids. V gave up 5 bases and J gave up 2 bases, with 9 bases separating them. The CDR3 DNA reads TGTGCCAGCAGTGGCGTTCGGCAAGAGACCCAGTACTTC. Its translation is CASSGVRQETQYF.

The J gene is TRBJ1-1, the V gene TRBV5-1; a weak D match, TRBD1 (6 bases). The ends were cut back, 4 bases at V and 0 bases at J, with 13 bases in the middle. The germline gives CDR1 SGHRS, CDR2 YFSETQ. The CDR3 length is 15 residues. The CDR3 protein is CASSAQQGVNTEAFF. The CDR3 region has the DNA TGCGCCAGCAGCGCACAACAGGGAGTGAACACTGAAGCTTTCTTT.

The J gene is TRBJ2-2, the V gene TRBV7-2; 7 bases line up with TRBD2. Germline values: CDR1 SGHTA, CDR2 FQGNSA. The CDR3 is made up of 15 amino acids. The V segment lost 6 bases and the J segment 4 bases; nucleotides outside the gene matches: 8. The CDR3 reads CASSSREESTGELFF. Written as DNA, the CDR3 is TGTGCCAGCAGTTCTCGGGAGGAAAGCACCGGGGAGCTGTTTTTT.

The CDR3 DNA sequence: TGTGCCAGCAGACCTACAGGGAGAAATTCACCCCTCCACTTT. Translated, it gives CASRPTGRNSPLHF. The genes are TRBV5-6 and TRBJ1-6; D possibly corresponds to TRBD1 (6 bases). The CDR3 is 14 residues long. Trimming took 5 bases from V and 7 from J, leaving 13 bases between them. Germline CDR1 and CDR2: SGHDT and YYEEEE.

CDR3 DNA: TGTGCCAGCAGCTTGAACAGAAATGGCTACACCTTC. Translated: CASSLNRNGYTF. J is TRBJ1-2 and V is TRBV13, with D unclear. This CDR3 contains 12 residues. The germline V gene has CDR1 PRHDT and CDR2 FYEKMQ (reference sequence). V shed 3 bases and J shed 6 bases, with 8 bases lying between them.

This clonotype was seen more than once but under ten times. The rearrangement links TRBV28 to TRBJ2-7, with D possibly matching TRBD1 (6 bases). V lost 5 bases and J lost 1, with 15 bases in between. CDR3 length equals 15 residues. Germline-derived CDR1 and CDR2 are MDHEN and SYDVKM. The CDR3 here is CASSRHGTRSYEQYF. The CDR3 DNA reads TGTGCCAGCAGTCGACACGGGACAAGGTCCTACGAGCAGTACTTC.